The 6 T cell receptor beta chains listed next were all sequenced from one sample in a study of radiation and T cells in renal cell carcinoma. The time point denotes: blood 4 weeks post-SBRT, at nephrectomy. The treatment was: 15 Gy SBRT to primary tumor, nephrectomy 4 weeks later. TCRdb's table, derived via immunoSEQ multiplex PCR, lists solely in-frame clones and lacks some. The sample has about 170,000 clones, about 87% seen once. The sequencing here drew on blood, taken from a patient whose treatment included radiotherapy and nephrectomy. These receptors originate from a woman between 45 and 65 years old with renal cell carcinoma.

This clone appeared a single time. The chain couples TRBV7-2 to TRBJ1-6; D remains unclear. V lost 5 bases and J lost 10, with 18 bases in between. CDR3 length: 15 residues. CDR1 and CDR2 from the germline V gene are SGHTA and FQGNSA. The CDR3 here is CASSLLRAEGSPLHF. The CDR3 nucleotides are TGTGCCAGCAGCCTCCTCCGAGCCGAGGGATCACCCCTCCACTTT.

The chain carries TRBV5-6 and TRBJ1-2; D is undetermined. Trimming shortened V by 4 bases and J by 5 bases, and 21 bases separated the two germline ends. This CDR3 contains 16 residues. CDR1 and CDR2 from the germline V gene are SGHDT and YYEEEE. The CDR3 DNA sequence: TGTGCCAGCAGCCCCAGGTGGCTGTTGCCCTCTTATGGCTACACCTTC. Amino acids: CASSPRWLLPSYGYTF.

This chain connects TRBV18 to TRBJ1-3; D remains ambiguous. Trimming stripped 3 bases from V and 4 bases from J, with 13 bases between. There are 15 residues in the CDR3. Germline V gene lookup returns CDR1 KGHSH and CDR2 LQKENI. The CDR3 is CASSPPGVSGNTIYF. As DNA, the CDR3 is TGTGCCAGCTCACCTCCCGGGGTGTCCGGAAACACCATATATTTT.

The rearrangement uses TRBV6-6 and TRBJ2-7; the D gene is possibly TRBD1 (6 bases). CDR1 MNHNY and CDR2 SVGAGI come from the germline V gene (reference sequence). V lost 6 bases and J 1 base, leaving 13 bases between the germline ends. The CDR3 loop spans 14 amino acids. The chain's CDR3 is CASSRTVLSYEQYF. The DNA for the CDR3 is TGTGCCAGCAGCCGGACAGTCCTTTCCTACGAGCAGTACTTC.

There are a few counts of this clone. The chain has TRBV7-2 and TRBJ2-1, with D perhaps TRBD1 (6 bases). Germline V lookup: CDR1 SGHTA, CDR2 FQGNSA. Trimming took off 6 bases at V and 12 bases at J, with 12 bases between the two ends. The CDR3 runs to 11 residues. CDR3 coding DNA: TGTGCCAGCAGGATACAGGGTGGGCAGTTCTTC. It codes for CASRIQGGQFF.

The chain carries TRBV6-5 and TRBJ2-1, with 8 bases fitting TRBD1. The CDR3 runs to 14 residues. Germline assignment: CDR1 MNHEY and CDR2 SVGAGI. This CDR3 is CAVWDRSSYNEQFF. Here the CDR3 DNA reads TGTGCGGTTTGGGACAGGAGCTCCTACAATGAGCAGTTCTTC.